The 26 T cell receptor beta chains listed next were all sequenced from one sample in a study of CD8 T cells in ankylosing spondylitis. What these receptors recognize is not known. Findings and limits, study-wide: What seemed typical of ankylosing spondylitis blood was a TCR beta motif built from 8 or 9 highly homologous variants.

MiXCR, run by TCRdb on the 5' RACE reads, gives a single entry per CDR3 protein. Of roughly 700,000 distinct CDR3 sequences listed, 15% to 20% were seen once; the top ten hold roughly a fifth. Material for sequencing was blood, either unsorted or a sorted T cell fraction (not recorded which). The receptors shown here come from a male donor with ankylosing spondylitis.

A few counts support this clonotype. The chain has TRBV20-1 and TRBJ1-2, with a weak D call TRBD1 (6 bases). The V gene's germline CDR1 is DFQATT and CDR2 SNEGSKA (reference sequence). V lost 5 bases to trimming and J lost 3 bases, with 10 bases between them. The CDR3 covers 12 residues. CDR3 DNA: TGCAGTGCTCGACAGGTGGACTATGGCTACACCTTC. This codes for CSARQVDYGYTF.

The chain is built from TRBV25-1 and TRBJ1-1; no reliable D call. This CDR3 is built from 14 residues. Per germline, CDR1 MGHDK and CDR2 SYGVNS. Trimming pared 0 bases from V and 1 base from J, leaving 6 bases between. CDR3 bases: TGTGCCAGCAGTGAATATGACGGGAACACTGAAGCTTTCTTT. It codes for CASSEYDGNTEAFF.

The CDR3 region has the DNA TGTGCCAGCAGGGCGGGGGAGGACAGGGGACGCTACAATGAGCAGTTCTTC. Translation: CASRAGEDRGRYNEQFF. V and J are TRBV6-2 or TRBV6-3 and TRBJ2-1; TRBD1 aligns across 9 bases. The junction had 12 bases not matched to a gene; V was cut back by 6 bases and J by 3 bases. The length of the CDR3 is 17 residues. Germline assignment: CDR1 MNHEY and CDR2 SVGEGT.

This clonotype was counted only a few times. The rearrangement links TRBV9 to TRBJ2-7, with D tentatively TRBD2 (5 bases). The CDR3 sequence is 15 residues long. Germline lookup yields CDR1 SGDLS and CDR2 YYNGEE. The germline V and J ends were trimmed by 0 bases and 6 bases, with 16 bases remaining between them. This CDR3 is CASSVAEGFSLEQYF. CDR3 in DNA: TGTGCCAGCAGCGTAGCTGAGGGATTCAGTCTCGAGCAGTACTTC.

This clonotype was seen repeatedly, ten times or more. The chain joins TRBV29-1 to TRBJ2-5; D is unresolved. Per germline, CDR1 SQVTM and CDR2 ANQGSEA. The germline V and J ends were trimmed by 4 bases and 5 bases, with 14 bases remaining between them. The CDR3 is made up of 13 amino acids. CDR3 residues: CSVVVMGGETQYF. The CDR3 DNA sequence: TGCAGCGTTGTCGTAATGGGTGGGGAGACCCAGTACTTC.

Only a few counts were recorded for this clonotype. This sequence joins TRBV24-1 and TRBJ2-5, with D possibly matching TRBD2 (6 bases). V dropped 4 bases and J dropped 4 bases, with 12 bases sitting between them. CDR3 size: 14 residues. CDR1 and CDR2 from the germline V gene are KGHDR and SFDVKD. CDR3 DNA sequence: TGTGCCACCAGTGAGCCGGGACTGGGAGAGACCCAGTACTTC. Translating it yields CATSEPGLGETQYF.

This clonotype was seen more than once but under ten times. This chain links TRBV2 with TRBJ2-1, with 13 bases fitting TRBD2. The CDR3 loop spans 16 amino acids. The ends lost 5 bases at V and 7 bases at J; junction bases unmatched: 8. Germline loops: CDR1 SNHLY, CDR2 FYNNEI. CDR3 sequence: CASSPTSGRGRNEQFF. The DNA of the CDR3 is TGTGCCAGCAGTCCTACTAGCGGGAGGGGCCGTAATGAGCAGTTCTTC.

V usage is TRBV2 and J usage is TRBJ1-5; perhaps TRBD1 as D (5 bases). Deletions cut 4 bases from V and 5 bases from J, with 6 bases between. Germline CDR1 SNHLY, CDR2 FYNNEI. The CDR3 has 12 residues. The CDR3: CASSGDHQPQHF. The CDR3 DNA sequence: TGTGCCAGCAGTGGGGACCATCAGCCCCAGCATTTT. The full variable domain, its missing parts supplied by reference TRBV2 and TRBJ1-5, is EPEVTQTPSHQVTQMGQEVILRCVPISNHLYFYWYRQILGQKVEFLVSFYNNEISEKSEIFDDQFSVERPDGSNFTLKIRSTKLEDSAMYFCASSGDHQPQHFGDGTRLSIL.

This clonotype showed up just a few times. This chain links TRBV29-1 with TRBJ2-2; D is possibly TRBD1 or TRBD2 (5 bases each). The CDR3 has 15 amino acids. V dropped 0 bases and J dropped 5 bases, with 13 bases sitting between them. Germline V gene sequence: CDR1 SQVTM, CDR2 ANQGSEA. The CDR3 sequence: CSVEDPSRETGELFF. In nucleotides, the CDR3 is TGCAGCGTTGAAGATCCCTCCAGGGAGACCGGGGAGCTGTTTTTT.

This clonotype occurred a few times. The chain employs TRBV13 and TRBJ2-5; 11 bases align to TRBD2. V was clipped by 7 bases and J by 4 bases; unmatched bases: 11. The CDR3 sequence is 16 residues long. Per germline, CDR1 PRHDT and CDR2 FYEKMQ (reference sequence). The CDR3: CASTGGGLAGGETQYF. For the CDR3, the DNA is TGTGCCAGCACAGGAGGAGGGCTAGCGGGAGGAGAGACCCAGTACTTC. Supplemented by reference TRBV13 and TRBJ2-5, the full variable domain reads AAGVIQSPRHLIKEKRETATLKCYPIPRHDTVYWYQQGPGQDPQFLISFYEKMQSDKGSIPDRFSAQQFSDYHSELNMSSLELGDSALYFCASTGGGLAGGETQYFGPGTRLLVL.

This clonotype was picked up a small number of times. The chain couples TRBV7-9 to TRBJ2-7; D unresolved. The CDR3 spans 13 residues. The V and J ends lost 5 bases and 5 bases respectively, with 13 bases between them. CDR1 is SEHNR and CDR2 is FQNEAQ in the germline V gene (reference sequence). This CDR3 is CASSGPETHEQYF. DNA of the CDR3: TGTGCCAGCAGCGGTCCCGAAACCCACGAGCAGTACTTC.

The chain employs TRBV27 and TRBJ2-3; possible D gene TRBD1, 6 bases. CDR3 length equals 15 residues. V gave up 5 bases and J gave up 2 bases, with 14 bases separating them. CDR1 and CDR2 from the germline V gene are MNHEY and SMNVEV (reference sequence). The DNA of the CDR3 is TGTGCCAGCAGTAGAGTGGACAGCCTCACAGATACGCAGTATTTT. Its protein is CASSRVDSLTDTQYF.

The CDR3 nucleotides read TGCAGTGCTAGGGACCCAGCAGGGGACCCCTATGGCTACACCTTC. It specifies CSARDPAGDPYGYTF. The V call is TRBV20-1, the J call TRBJ1-2; D is possibly TRBD1 (6 bases). Germline V lookup: CDR1 DFQATT, CDR2 SNEGSKA (reference sequence). Trimming cost V 3 bases and J 4 bases, with 18 bases left between them. The CDR3 runs to 15 residues.

This chain joins TRBV6-1 and TRBJ1-1, with D unresolved. The CDR3 sequence is 16 residues long. Between the trimmed V and J ends, which lost 5 bases and 1 base, there was a span of 17 bases. CDR1 is MNHNS and CDR2 is SASEGT in the germline V gene. The CDR3 bases are TGTGCCAGCAGTCAACAGCCGGGATCCGGGAACACTGAAGCTTTCTTT. Protein: CASSQQPGSGNTEAFF.

V and J are TRBV4-3 and TRBJ2-2; TRBD2 aligns across 8 bases. The V and J ends lost 1 base and 6 bases, in that order; junction bases with no gene match: 13. Looked up from germline, CDR1 is LGHNA and CDR2 is YSLEER. The CDR3 has 18 amino acids. The DNA for the CDR3 is TGCGCCAGCAGCCAAGTGTGGGCGGGAGGCCTTGGATCCGGGGAGCTGTTTTTT. Its translation is CASSQVWAGGLGSGELFF.

This clonotype was seen a single time. CDR3 in amino acids: CASSAEGTPLHF. The CDR3 DNA reads TGTGCCAGCTCGGCGGAGGGCACACCCCTCCACTTT. The chain recombines TRBV18 with TRBJ1-6; the D is unclear. The CDR3 is made up of 12 amino acids. With 6 bases removed from V and 11 bases from J, the gap between germline ends came to 11 bases. Per germline, CDR1 KGHSH and CDR2 LQKENI.

This clonotype has at least ten counts. This chain links TRBV7-3 with TRBJ1-1; D ambiguous. Trimming removed 5 bases at V and 3 bases at J, with 10 bases between. The length of the CDR3 is 13 residues. The germline gives CDR1 SGHTA, CDR2 FQGTGA. The CDR3 region has the DNA TGTGCCAGCAGCCCAAGTGCGCACACTGAAGCTTTCTTT. Translation: CASSPSAHTEAFF.

J is TRBJ2-1 and V is TRBV7-9; tentatively, D is TRBD1 (5 bases). V lost 5 bases and J lost 6, with 17 bases in between. From germline, CDR1 is SEHNR and CDR2 FQNEAQ (reference sequence). The CDR3 length is 15 residues. The CDR3 coding sequence is TGTGCCAGCAGCCCAGGGTTCCCGAATTTCAATGAGCAGTTCTTC. Its protein product is CASSPGFPNFNEQFF.

The rearrangement joins TRBV29-1 to TRBJ1-4; unclear D gene. This CDR3 has 12 amino acids. The germline CDR1 and CDR2 sequences are SQVTM and ANQGSEA. The V and J ends lost 4 bases and 7 bases respectively, with 10 bases between them. The CDR3: CSVALGAEKLFF. The CDR3 DNA follows: TGCAGCGTTGCTCTGGGTGCTGAAAAACTGTTTTTT.

This clonotype turned up a few times. This chain links TRBV7-2 with TRBJ2-3; possible D gene TRBD1, 5 bases. This CDR3 has 13 residues. The germline CDR1 and CDR2 sequences are SGHTA and FQGNSA. The germline V and J ends were trimmed by 5 bases and 8 bases, with 14 bases remaining between them. In DNA form, the CDR3 reads TGTGCCAGCAGCGCCTATCAGGGAACTACGCAGTATTTT. Translating gives CASSAYQGTTQYF. The full variable domain, completed using reference TRBV7-2 and TRBJ2-3, is GAGVSQSPSNKVTEKGKDVELRCDPISGHTALYWYRQSLGQGLEFLIYFQGNSAPDKSGLPSDRFSAERTGGSVSTLTIQRTQQEDSAVYLCASSAYQGTTQYFGPGTRLTVL.

The chain is built from TRBV7-3 and TRBJ2-6, with D unclear. Germline V lookup: CDR1 SGHTA, CDR2 FQGTGA. The CDR3 length is 15 residues. Trimming removed 4 bases from V and 0 bases from J, with 7 bases in between. The chain's CDR3 is CASSSAYSGANVLTF. The CDR3 bases are TGTGCCAGCAGCTCTGCCTACTCTGGGGCCAACGTCCTGACTTTC.

In its sample, this clonotype was seen a few times. This chain links TRBV12-3 or TRBV12-4 with TRBJ2-2; TRBD1 agrees at 10 bases. V gave up 11 bases and J gave up 6 bases; unmatched junction bases: 9. CDR3 length equals 14 residues. The CDR3 is CAGTPGTGAGELFF. Written as DNA, the CDR3 is TGTGCCGGTACACCCGGGACAGGGGCCGGGGAGCTGTTTTTT.

This clonotype turned up a few times. The chain employs TRBV7-6 and TRBJ2-7, with 7 bases that match TRBD1. The CDR3 is 14 residues long. The V gene end was trimmed by 6 bases and the J gene end by 2 bases; junction bases not matched to a gene: 7. The germline V gene has CDR1 SGHVS and CDR2 FNYEAQ. CDR3 sequence reads: CASSIGTATYEQYF. CDR3 bases: TGTGCCAGCAGTATCGGGACAGCCACCTACGAGCAGTACTTC.

This clonotype came up a few times. This chain uses TRBV6-1 with TRBJ2-5; TRBD1 might be the D (5 bases). The CDR3 runs 13 residues. V shed 7 bases and J shed 2 bases, with 11 bases lying between them. CDR1 and CDR2 (germline): MNHNS, SASEGT. The CDR3 loop is CASTATAQETQYF. The CDR3 DNA reads as TGTGCCAGCACCGCGACAGCTCAAGAGACCCAGTACTTC.

At least ten counts were recorded for this clonotype. V is TRBV12-3 or TRBV12-4 and J is TRBJ2-5; 7 bases map to TRBD1. This CDR3 has 14 residues. Germline trimming cut 5 bases from V and 2 bases from J; bases unmatched to any gene: 5. CDR3 sequence (DNA): TGTGCCAGCAGTCCAAGGGACAGTCAAGAGACCCAGTACTTC. Protein sequence: CASSPRDSQETQYF.

A few counts support this clonotype. One junction end does not reproduce the germline sequence, and a read error may be involved. The rearrangement joins TRBV29-1 to TRBJ1-2; tentative D call: TRBD1 (6 bases). The germline V gene encodes CDR1 SQVTM and CDR2 ANQGSEA. The CDR3 loop spans 11 amino acids. The CDR3 loop is CSVEGPWTADF. The CDR3, as DNA: TGCAGCGTTGAGGGTCCCTGGACAGCTGACTTC. Drawing the rest from reference TRBV29-1 and TRBJ1-2, the complete variable domain is SAVISQKPSRDICQRGTSLTIQCQVDSQVTMMFWYRQQPGQSLTLIATANQGSEATYESGFVIDKFPISRPNLTFSTLTVSNMSPEDSSIYLCSVEGPWTADFGSGTRLTVV.